The 5 T cell receptor beta chains listed next were all sequenced from one sample in a study of chemoradiotherapy in HPV16-positive cancers. The assay was immunoSEQ multiplex PCR, and TCRdb's table has in-frame clones only and misses some. The table lists 9,500 to 15,000 clones, around 80% of them singletons, with 2% to 2.5% in the top ten. The sample was collected from a patient who underwent chemoradiotherapy. These receptors originate from a human donor with HPV-associated anogenital cancer.

This rearrangement joins TRBV7-2 to TRBJ2-1, with TRBD1 as a possible D gene (5 bases). The CDR3 consists of 13 residues. V lost 2 bases and J lost 5, with 7 bases in between. Germline CDR1 and CDR2: SGHTA and FQGNSA. CDR3 residues: CASSLLTDNEQFF. CDR3 bases: TGTGCCAGCAGCTTACTGACAGACAATGAGCAGTTCTTC.

This clone was picked up one time. The CDR3 nucleotides read TGTGCCAGTAGTATGGATCGGAACACTGAAGCTTTCTTT. This translates into CASSMDRNTEAFF. J is TRBJ1-1 and V is TRBV19, with D unresolved. Per germline, CDR1 LNHDA and CDR2 SQIVND (reference sequence). CDR3 length: 13 amino acids. With 3 bases removed from V and 1 base from J, the gap between germline ends came to 6 bases. Variable domain in full (rest from reference TRBV19 and TRBJ1-1): DGGITQSPKYLFRKEGQNVTLSCEQNLNHDAMYWYRQDPGQGLRLIYYSQIVNDFQKGDIAEGYSVSREKKESFPLTVTSAQKNPTAFYLCASSMDRNTEAFFGQGTRLTVV.

The chain combines TRBV6-5 with TRBJ1-4; D possibly corresponds to TRBD1 (6 bases). The CDR3 spans 15 residues. Germline values: CDR1 MNHEY, CDR2 SVGAGI. The V end was cut by 6 bases, the J end by 7 bases, with 18 bases between. In nucleotides, the CDR3 is TGTGCCAGCAGCCCAACAGGGTTGCGGCGTGAAAAACTGTTTTTT. Its translation: CASSPTGLRREKLFF.

The chain is built from TRBV18 and TRBJ2-3; 12 bases line up with TRBD2. Losses at the gene ends were 0 bases for V and 4 bases for J; bases not matched to a gene: 8. Germline CDR1 KGHSH, CDR2 LQKENI. The CDR3 covers 18 residues. The CDR3 is CASSPPLAGGLGADTQYF. For the CDR3, the DNA is TGTGCCAGCTCACCACCTCTAGCGGGGGGGCTCGGGGCAGATACGCAGTATTTT.

This chain joins TRBV2 and TRBJ2-1; TRBD2 aligns across 12 bases. Germline CDR1 SNHLY, CDR2 FYNNEI. V dropped 6 bases and J dropped 8; count of bases not matched to a gene: 11. CDR3 length: 16 amino acids. The CDR3 DNA follows: TGTGCCAGCAGGGAATATCTAGCGGGGGGGGAGGATGAGCAGTTCTTC. This translates into CASREYLAGGEDEQFF.